Sequencing of this T cell receptor beta chain was carried out in a study of Graves' ophthalmopathy and Graves' hyperthyroidism. General study points: Clonotypes were expanded in thyroid at above 0.001 frequency, and most also appeared in blood. Separation of ophthalmopathy from stable hyperthyroidism was achieved by a 13-signature model, at around 90% sensitivity and roughly 81% specificity.

Amplification from RNA transcripts yielded the TCR beta CDR3 regions. RT-PCR in the first round used HTBI primers; a second-round multiplex PCR followed. TCRdb itself ran the multiplex PCR reads through MiXCR, one entry per CDR3 protein. The table includes approximately 700,000 distinct CDR3 sequences, over 40% detected once. The diagnostic workup employed clinical symptoms, serum thyroxine, TRAb, thyroid ultrasound and orbital computed tomography. A volume of 8.5 to 10 ml of fresh peripheral blood supplied the PBMCs. This clonotype was picked up many times. The antigen is unknown. In germline, CDR1 is SEHNR, CDR2 FQNEAQ (reference sequence). This CDR3 comprises 17 residues. J gave up 2 bases and V 5 bases, and 14 bases lay outside the gene matches.

Sequenced input: peripheral blood. The clonotype originates from an adult man with Graves' ophthalmopathy. J is TRBJ1-2 and V is TRBV7-9, with 7 bases identical to TRBD1. The CDR3 sequence is CASSESPWTGVNYGYTF. Here the CDR3 DNA reads TGTGCCAGCAGCGAGAGCCCCTGGACAGGCGTAAACTATGGCTACACCTTC.